The clone carrying this T cell receptor (beta chain) was seen once. Its antigen is as yet unknown. Method: immunoSEQ multiplex PCR; TCRdb's copy keeps in-frame clones and lacks some. The sample contains 250,000 or so clones, roughly 87% of which appear only once. This sample was taken from a study of cytomegalovirus exposure and HLA in healthy donors. Germline CDR1 SEHNR, CDR2 FQNEAQ (reference sequence). V was clipped by 2 bases and J by 6 bases, with 14 bases between them. The CDR3 covers 14 residues. General study results and limits: Most TCR sequences proved rare, with some public TCRs found in many donors.

Specimen: PBMCs. The TCR originated in a man between 18 and 29 years old in good health and CMV-seropositive. This chain links TRBV7-9 with TRBJ2-7; D assignment may be TRBD1 or TRBD2 (5 bases each). The CDR3 DNA reads as TGTGCCAGCAGCTTACGGGGCGGCCCGAGCGAGCAGTACTTC. This codes for CASSLRGGPSEQYF.